The clone carrying this TCR beta chain has a handful of counts. These data are taken from a study of regulatory T cells in long-lasting Graves disease. The CDR3 has 13 residues. The V and J ends lost 2 bases and 8 bases respectively, with 12 bases between them. In germline, CDR1 is MNHEY, CDR2 SVGAGI. Sequencing libraries for TCR beta were prepared with iRepertoire HTBI primers and Arm-PCR of CDR3 regions. TCRdb processed the multiplex PCR reads anew with MiXCR; each CDR3 protein has one entry. The sample shows roughly 500,000 distinct CDR3 sequences, about 20% of them seen only once. Regarding time point: persistent/refractory GD, antithyroid drugs over 5 years with positive TRAb. PBMC RNA was the source of the TCR library.

The J gene is TRBJ1-1, the V gene TRBV6-5; D is ambiguous. The sample here was peripheral blood mononuclear cells (PBMCs), taken when the disease was refractory, from a patient treated with antithyroid drugs. The sequence was collected from a female donor with Graves disease. The CDR3 nucleotides are TGTGCCAGCAGTTACGAGGCTTCGACGGAAGCTTTCTTT. It is translated as CASSYEASTEAFF.